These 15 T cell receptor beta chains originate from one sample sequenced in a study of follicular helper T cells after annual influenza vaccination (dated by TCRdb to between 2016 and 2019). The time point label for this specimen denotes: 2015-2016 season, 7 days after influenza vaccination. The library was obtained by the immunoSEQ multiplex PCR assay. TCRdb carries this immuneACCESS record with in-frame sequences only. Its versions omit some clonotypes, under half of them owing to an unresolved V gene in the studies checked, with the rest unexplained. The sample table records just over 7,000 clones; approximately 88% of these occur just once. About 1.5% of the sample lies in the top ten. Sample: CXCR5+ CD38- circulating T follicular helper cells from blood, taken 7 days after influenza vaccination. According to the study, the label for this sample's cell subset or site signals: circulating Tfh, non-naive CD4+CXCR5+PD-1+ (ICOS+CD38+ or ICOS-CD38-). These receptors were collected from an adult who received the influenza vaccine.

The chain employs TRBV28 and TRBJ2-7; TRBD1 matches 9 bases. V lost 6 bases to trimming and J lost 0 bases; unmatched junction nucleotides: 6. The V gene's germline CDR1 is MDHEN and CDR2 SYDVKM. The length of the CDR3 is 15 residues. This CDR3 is CASRPTTGGSYEQYF. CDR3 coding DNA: TGTGCCAGCAGGCCGACGACAGGGGGCTCCTACGAGCAGTACTTC.

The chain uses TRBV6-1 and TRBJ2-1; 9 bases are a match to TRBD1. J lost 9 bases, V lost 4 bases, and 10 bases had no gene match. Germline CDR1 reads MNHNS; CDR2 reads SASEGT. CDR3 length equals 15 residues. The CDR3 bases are TGTGCCAGCAGTGTTAGTGGGACAGGGTACGGTGAGCAGTTCTTC. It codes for CASSVSGTGYGEQFF.

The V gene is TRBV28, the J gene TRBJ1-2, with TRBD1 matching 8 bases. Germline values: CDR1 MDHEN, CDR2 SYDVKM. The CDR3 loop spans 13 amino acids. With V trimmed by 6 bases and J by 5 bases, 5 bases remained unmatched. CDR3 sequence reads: CASSSGGRYGYTF. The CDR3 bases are TGTGCCAGCAGCTCAGGGGGCCGATATGGCTACACCTTC.

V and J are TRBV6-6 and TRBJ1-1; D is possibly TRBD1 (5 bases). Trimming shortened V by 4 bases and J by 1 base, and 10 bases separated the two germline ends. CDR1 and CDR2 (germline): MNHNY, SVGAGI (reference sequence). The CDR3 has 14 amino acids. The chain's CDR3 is CASSSGGQNTEAFF. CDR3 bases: TGTGCCAGCAGTTCCGGAGGACAGAACACTGAAGCTTTCTTT.

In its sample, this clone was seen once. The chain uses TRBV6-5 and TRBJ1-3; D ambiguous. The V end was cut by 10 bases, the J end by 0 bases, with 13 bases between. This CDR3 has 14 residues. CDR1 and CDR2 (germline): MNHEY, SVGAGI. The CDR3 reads CATVEVSSGNTIYF. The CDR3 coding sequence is TGTGCCACCGTAGAGGTTTCCTCTGGAAACACCATATATTTT.

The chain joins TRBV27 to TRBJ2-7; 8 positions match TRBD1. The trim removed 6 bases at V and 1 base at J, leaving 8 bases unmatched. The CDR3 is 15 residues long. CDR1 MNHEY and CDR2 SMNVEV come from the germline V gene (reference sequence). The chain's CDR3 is CASRFGQGISYEQYF. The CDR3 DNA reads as TGTGCCAGCAGATTCGGACAGGGTATATCCTACGAGCAGTACTTC.

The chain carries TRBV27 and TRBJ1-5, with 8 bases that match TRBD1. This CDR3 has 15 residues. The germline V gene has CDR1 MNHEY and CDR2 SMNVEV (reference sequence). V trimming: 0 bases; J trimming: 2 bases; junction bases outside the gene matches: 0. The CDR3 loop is CASSLSTGGNQPQHF. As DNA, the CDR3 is TGTGCCAGCAGTTTATCGACAGGGGGCAATCAGCCCCAGCATTTT.

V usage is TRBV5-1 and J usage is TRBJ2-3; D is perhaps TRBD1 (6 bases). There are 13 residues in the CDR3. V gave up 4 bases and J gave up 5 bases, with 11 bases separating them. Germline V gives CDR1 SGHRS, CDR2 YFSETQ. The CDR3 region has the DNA TGCGCCAGCAGCCTGGGGGCAGGAGATACGCAGTATTTT. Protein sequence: CASSLGAGDTQYF.

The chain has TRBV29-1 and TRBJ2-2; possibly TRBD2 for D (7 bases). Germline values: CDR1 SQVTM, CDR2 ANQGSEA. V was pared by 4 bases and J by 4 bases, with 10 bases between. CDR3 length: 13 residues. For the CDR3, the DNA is TGCAGCGTTGGAGGGGGGGTCACCGGGGAGCTGTTTTTT. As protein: CSVGGGVTGELFF.

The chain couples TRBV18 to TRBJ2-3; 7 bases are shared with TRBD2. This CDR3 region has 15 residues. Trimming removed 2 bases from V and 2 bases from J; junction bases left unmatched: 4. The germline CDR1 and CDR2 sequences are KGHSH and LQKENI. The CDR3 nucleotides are TGTGCCAGCTCACCATCTCTAGCGGACACAGATACGCAGTATTTT. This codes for CASSPSLADTDTQYF.

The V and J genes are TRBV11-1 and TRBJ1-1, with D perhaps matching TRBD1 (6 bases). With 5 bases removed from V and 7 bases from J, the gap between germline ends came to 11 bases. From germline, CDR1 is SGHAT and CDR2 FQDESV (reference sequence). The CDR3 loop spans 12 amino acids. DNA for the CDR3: TGTGCCAGCAGCGTTAACAGGGATGAAGCTTTCTTT. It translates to CASSVNRDEAFF.

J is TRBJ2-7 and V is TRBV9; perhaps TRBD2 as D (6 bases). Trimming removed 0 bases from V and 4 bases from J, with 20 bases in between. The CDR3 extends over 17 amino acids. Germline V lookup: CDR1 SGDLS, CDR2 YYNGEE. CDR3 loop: CASSVDLSGESIYEQYF. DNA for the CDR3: TGTGCCAGCAGCGTAGATCTCTCGGGGGAGTCTATATACGAGCAGTACTTC.

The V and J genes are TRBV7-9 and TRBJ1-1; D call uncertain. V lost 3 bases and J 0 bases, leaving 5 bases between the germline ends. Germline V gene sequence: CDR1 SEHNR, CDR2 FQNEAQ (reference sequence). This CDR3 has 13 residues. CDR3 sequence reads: CASSFSMNTEAFF. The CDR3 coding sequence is TGTGCCAGCAGCTTCAGCATGAACACTGAAGCTTTCTTT.

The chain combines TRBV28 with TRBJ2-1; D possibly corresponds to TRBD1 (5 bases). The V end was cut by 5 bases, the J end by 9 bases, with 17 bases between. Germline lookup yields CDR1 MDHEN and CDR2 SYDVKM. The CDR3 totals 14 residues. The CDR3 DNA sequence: TGTGCCAGCAGTCCGAGGAATCTAGGGGCTGAGCAGTTCTTC. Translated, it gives CASSPRNLGAEQFF. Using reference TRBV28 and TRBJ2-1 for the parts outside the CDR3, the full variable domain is DVKVTQSSRYLVKRTGEKVFLECVQDMDHENMFWYRQDPGLGLRLIYFSYDVKMKEKGDIPEGYSVSREKKERFSLILESASTNQTSMYLCASSPRNLGAEQFFGPGTRLTVL.

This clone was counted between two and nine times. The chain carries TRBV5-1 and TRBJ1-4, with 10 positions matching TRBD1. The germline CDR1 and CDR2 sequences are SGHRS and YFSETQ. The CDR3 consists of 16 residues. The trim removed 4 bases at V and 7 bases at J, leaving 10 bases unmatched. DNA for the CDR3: TGCGCCAGCAGCCTAAGTCCCGGGACAGGGGTTGAAAAACTGTTTTTT. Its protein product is CASSLSPGTGVEKLFF.